Each of the 5 T cell receptor beta chains below was sequenced from the same sample in a study of PD-L1 blockade in urothelial cancer. Repertoires were generated with immunoSEQ multiplex PCR, while TCRdb's copy carries only in-frame clones and drops some. The sample consists of around 26,000 clones, 86% of them appearing once. Sample: PBMCs, taken around atezolizumab (anti-PD-L1) treatment. These receptors all come from a man between 60 and 70 years old with urothelial cancer.

The CDR3 sequence: CASSDYFYEQYF. The CDR3 DNA follows: TGTGCCAGCAGCGACTACTTCTACGAGCAGTACTTC. The V and J genes are TRBV7-8 and TRBJ2-7; perhaps TRBD2 as D (5 bases). Trimming took 5 bases from V and 3 from J, leaving 8 bases between them. Germline CDR1 reads SGHVS; CDR2 reads FQNEAQ. The length of the CDR3 is 12 residues.

CDR3 nucleotide sequence: TGCGCCAGCAGTGCTAGTAGCGGCGCCTACAATGAGCAGTTCTTC. Its translation is CASSASSGAYNEQFF. V and J are TRBV10-1 and TRBJ2-1, with TRBD2 as a possible D gene (6 bases). The CDR3 sequence is 15 residues long. V was clipped by 4 bases and J by 2 bases, with 12 bases between them. Germline loops: CDR1 WNHNN, CDR2 SYGVQD (reference sequence).

The chain links TRBV28 to TRBJ2-5; TRBD2 aligns across 9 bases. The V segment lost 7 bases and the J segment 6 bases; nucleotides outside the gene matches: 12. Germline assignment: CDR1 MDHEN and CDR2 SYDVKM. There are 15 residues in the CDR3. CDR3 nucleotides: TGTGCCAGCAACGCCCCCAGCGGGAGGCCCAAGACCCAGTACTTC. Its protein is CASNAPSGRPKTQYF.

The genes are TRBV7-8 and TRBJ1-6, with TRBD1 matching 9 bases. J gave up 0 bases and V 6 bases, and 9 bases lay outside the gene matches. The CDR3 consists of 18 residues. CDR1 and CDR2 (germline): SGHVS, FQNEAQ. In DNA form, the CDR3 reads TGTGCCAGCAGGGGTGACAGGGGGTTAGGCTCCTATAATTCACCCCTCCACTTT. Translated: CASRGDRGLGSYNSPLHF.

This chain uses TRBV5-1 with TRBJ2-1; 9 nucleotides align to TRBD1. Germline V CDR1 and CDR2: SGHRS, YFSETQ. V lost 0 bases and J lost 6; bases outside the gene matches: 7. This CDR3 region has 16 residues. The CDR3: CASSLGGTGSRNEQFF. The DNA of the CDR3 is TGCGCCAGCAGCTTGGGCGGGACAGGGTCTCGCAATGAGCAGTTCTTC.